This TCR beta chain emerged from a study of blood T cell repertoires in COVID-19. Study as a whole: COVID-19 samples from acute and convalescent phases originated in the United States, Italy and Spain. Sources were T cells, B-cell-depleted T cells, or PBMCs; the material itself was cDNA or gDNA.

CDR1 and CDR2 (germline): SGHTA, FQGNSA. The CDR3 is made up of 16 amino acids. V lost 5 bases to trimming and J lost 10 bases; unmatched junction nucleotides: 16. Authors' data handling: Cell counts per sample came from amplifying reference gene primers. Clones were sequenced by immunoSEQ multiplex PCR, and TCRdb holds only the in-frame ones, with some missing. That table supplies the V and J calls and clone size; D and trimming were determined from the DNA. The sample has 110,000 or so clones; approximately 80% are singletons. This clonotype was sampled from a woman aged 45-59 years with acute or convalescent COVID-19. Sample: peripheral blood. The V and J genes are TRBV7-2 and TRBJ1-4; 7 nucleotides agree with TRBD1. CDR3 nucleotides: TGTGCCAGCAGCCCTAGGGATAGGGGGCGGCGAGGAAAACTGTTTTTT. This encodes CASSPRDRGRRGKLFF. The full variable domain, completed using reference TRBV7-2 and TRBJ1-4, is GAGVSQSPSNKVTEKGKDVELRCDPISGHTALYWYRQSLGQGLEFLIYFQGNSAPDKSGLPSDRFSAERTGGSVSTLTIQRTQQEDSAVYLCASSPRDRGRRGKLFFGSGTQLSVL.